This TCR beta chain stems from a study of blood T cell repertoires in COVID-19. Study information: Whether acute or convalescent, the COVID-19 samples came from the United States, Italy and Spain. Sources were T cells, B-cell-depleted T cells, or PBMCs; the material itself was cDNA or gDNA.

Profiled with immunoSEQ multiplex PCR; TCRdb holds only in-frame clones, not every one. The sample consists of about 230,000 clones, about 85% of them appearing once. The germline V gene has CDR1 KGHSH and CDR2 LQKENI. With 3 bases clipped from V and 3 bases from J, the junction kept 10 bases outside the gene matches. This CDR3 contains 17 residues. The gene calls are TRBV18 and TRBJ2-1, with 8 bases aligning to TRBD2. The sequenced material came from peripheral blood. The sequence derives from a man in his forties or fifties with acute or convalescent COVID-19. CDR3 nucleotide sequence: TGTGCCAGCTCACCCAACGGGGGCGGGGGGCTCTACAATGAGCAGTTCTTC. As protein: CASSPNGGGGLYNEQFF.